This record looks at one T cell receptor beta chain sequence and its context. The antigen remains undetermined. This sample was included in a study of OX40 agonist ivuxolimab in advanced cancers. Study overall: Recorded diagnoses for dose-escalation patients were hepatocellular carcinoma, melanoma, renal cell or head and neck cancer. Prior anti-PD-1, anti-PD-L1 or anti-CTLA-4 therapy was allowed; 40% to 50% had some. Partial responses were achieved by three patients: one hepatocellular carcinoma, two cutaneous melanoma. Overall study findings and caveats: Researchers did not establish what antigens the expanded peripheral T cells target.

Repertoires were generated with immunoSEQ multiplex PCR, while TCRdb's copy carries only in-frame clones and drops some. The repertoire holds around 67,000 clones, with about 85% as singletons. Source: CD4+ or CD8+ T cells sorted from blood, taken in a trial of the OX40 agonist ivuxolimab. The origin of this receptor is an adult with an advanced solid tumor such as melanoma, head and neck, liver or kidney cancer.

The CDR3 protein is CSVEGSMGQSYEQYF. The CDR3 coding sequence is TGCAGCGTTGAAGGCAGTATGGGACAGAGCTACGAGCAGTACTTC. This chain connects TRBV29-1 to TRBJ2-7, with 7 bases identical to TRBD1. V shed 1 base and J 3 bases; nucleotides not matched to a gene: 9. The CDR3 runs to 15 residues. From germline, CDR1 is SQVTM and CDR2 ANQGSEA.